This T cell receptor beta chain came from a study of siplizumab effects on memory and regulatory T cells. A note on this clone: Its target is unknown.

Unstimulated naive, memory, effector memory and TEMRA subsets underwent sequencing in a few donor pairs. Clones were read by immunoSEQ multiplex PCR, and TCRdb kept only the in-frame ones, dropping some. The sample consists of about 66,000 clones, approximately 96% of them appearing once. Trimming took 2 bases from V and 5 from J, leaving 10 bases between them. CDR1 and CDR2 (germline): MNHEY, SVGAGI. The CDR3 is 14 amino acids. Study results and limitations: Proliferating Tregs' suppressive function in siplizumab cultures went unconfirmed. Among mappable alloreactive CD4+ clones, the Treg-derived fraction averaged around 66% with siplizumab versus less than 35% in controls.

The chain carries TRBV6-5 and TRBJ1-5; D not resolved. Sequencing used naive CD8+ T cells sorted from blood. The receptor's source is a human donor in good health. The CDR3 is CASSYITSDQPQHF. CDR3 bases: TGTGCCAGCAGTTACATCACCAGCGATCAGCCCCAGCATTTT.